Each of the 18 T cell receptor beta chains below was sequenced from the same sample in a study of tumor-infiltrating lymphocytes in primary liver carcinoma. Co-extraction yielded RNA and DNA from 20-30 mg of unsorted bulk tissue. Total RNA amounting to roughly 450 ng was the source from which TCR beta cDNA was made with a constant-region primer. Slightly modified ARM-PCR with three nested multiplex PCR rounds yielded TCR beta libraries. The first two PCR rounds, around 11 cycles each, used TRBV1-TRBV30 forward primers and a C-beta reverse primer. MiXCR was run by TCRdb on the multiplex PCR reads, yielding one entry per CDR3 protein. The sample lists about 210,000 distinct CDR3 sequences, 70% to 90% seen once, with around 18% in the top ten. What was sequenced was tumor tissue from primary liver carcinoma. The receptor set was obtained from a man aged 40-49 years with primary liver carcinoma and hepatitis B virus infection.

The CDR3: CSVSGTGRGEQYF. CDR3 nucleotide sequence: TGCAGCGTTTCCGGGACAGGGAGGGGAGAGCAGTACTTC. The chain carries TRBV29-1 and TRBJ2-7, with 9 positions matching TRBD1. V lost 5 bases to trimming and J lost 7 bases; unmatched junction nucleotides: 9. Germline lookup yields CDR1 SQVTM and CDR2 ANQGSEA. This CDR3 has 13 residues.

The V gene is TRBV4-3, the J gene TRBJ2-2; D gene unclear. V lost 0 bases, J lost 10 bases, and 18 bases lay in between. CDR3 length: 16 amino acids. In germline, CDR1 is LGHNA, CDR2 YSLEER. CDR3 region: CASSQDKGTNIEELFF. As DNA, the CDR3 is TGCGCCAGCAGCCAAGATAAGGGAACGAACATCGAGGAGCTGTTTTTT.

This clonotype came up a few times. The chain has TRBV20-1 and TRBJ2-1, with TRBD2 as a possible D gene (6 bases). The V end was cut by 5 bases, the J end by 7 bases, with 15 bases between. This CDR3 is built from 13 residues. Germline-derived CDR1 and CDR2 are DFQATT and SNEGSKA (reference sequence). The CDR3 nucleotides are TGCAGTGCTCCACCGGGACTGACAAATGAGCAGTTCTTC. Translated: CSAPPGLTNEQFF.

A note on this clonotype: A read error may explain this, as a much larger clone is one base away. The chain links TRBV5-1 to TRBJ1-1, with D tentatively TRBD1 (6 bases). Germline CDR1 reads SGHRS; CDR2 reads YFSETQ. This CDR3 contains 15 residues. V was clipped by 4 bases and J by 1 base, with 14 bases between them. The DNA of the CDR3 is TGCGCCAGCAGCACCCGCGACAGGACGAACACTGAAGCTTTCTTT. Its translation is CASSTRDRTNTEAFF.

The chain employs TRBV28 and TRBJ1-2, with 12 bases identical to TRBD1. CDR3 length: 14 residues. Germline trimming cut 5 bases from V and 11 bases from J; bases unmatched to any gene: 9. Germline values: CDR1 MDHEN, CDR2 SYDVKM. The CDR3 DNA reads TGTGCCAGCAGTGGGACAGGGGGCCTAATTGGATACACCTTC. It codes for CASSGTGGLIGYTF.

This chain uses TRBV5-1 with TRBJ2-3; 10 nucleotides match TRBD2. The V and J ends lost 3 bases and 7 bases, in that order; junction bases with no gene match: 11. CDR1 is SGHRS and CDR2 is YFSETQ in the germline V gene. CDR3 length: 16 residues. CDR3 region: CASSSGVSGRWNTQYF. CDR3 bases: TGCGCCAGCAGCTCTGGGGTTAGCGGGAGGTGGAATACGCAGTATTTT.

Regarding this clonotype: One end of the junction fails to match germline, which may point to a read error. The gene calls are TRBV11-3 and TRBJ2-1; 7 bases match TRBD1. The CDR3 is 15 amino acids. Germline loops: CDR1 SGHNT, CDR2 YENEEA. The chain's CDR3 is CVSSLAGTEYNERFF. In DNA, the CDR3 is TGTGTCAGCAGCTTAGCCGGGACAGAGTACAATGAGCGGTTCTTC. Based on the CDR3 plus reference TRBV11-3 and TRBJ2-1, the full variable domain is EAGVVQSPRYKIIEKKQPVAFWCNPISGHNTLYWYLQNLGQGPELLIRYENEEAVDDSQLPKDRFSAERLKGVDSTLKIQPAELGDSAVYLCVSSLAGTEYNERFFGPGTRLTVL.

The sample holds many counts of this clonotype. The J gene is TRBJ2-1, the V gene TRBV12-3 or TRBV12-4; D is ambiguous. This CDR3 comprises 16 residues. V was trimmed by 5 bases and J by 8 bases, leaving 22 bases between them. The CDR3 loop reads CASSGPRRTPPDEQFF. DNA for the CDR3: TGTGCCAGCAGTGGGCCCCGGCGGACCCCTCCGGATGAGCAGTTCTTC.

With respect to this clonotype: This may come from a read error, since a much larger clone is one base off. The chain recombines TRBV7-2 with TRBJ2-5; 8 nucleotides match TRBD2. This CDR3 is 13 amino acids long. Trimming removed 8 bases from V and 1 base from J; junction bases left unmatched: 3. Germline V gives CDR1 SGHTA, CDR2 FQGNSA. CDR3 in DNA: TGTGCCAGCGTAGCGGGAAGCCAAGAGACCCAGTACTTC. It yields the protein CASVAGSQETQYF.

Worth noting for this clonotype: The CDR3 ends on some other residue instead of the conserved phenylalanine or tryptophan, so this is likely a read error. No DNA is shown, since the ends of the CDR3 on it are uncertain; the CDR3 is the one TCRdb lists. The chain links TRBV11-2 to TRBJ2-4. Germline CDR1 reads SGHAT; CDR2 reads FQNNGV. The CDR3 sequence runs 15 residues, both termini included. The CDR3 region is CVNTISAVAKNIQNS.

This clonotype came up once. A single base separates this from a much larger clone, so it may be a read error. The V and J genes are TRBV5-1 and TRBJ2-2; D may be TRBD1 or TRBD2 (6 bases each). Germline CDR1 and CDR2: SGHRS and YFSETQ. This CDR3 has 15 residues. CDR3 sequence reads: CASSHGTPHTGEVFF. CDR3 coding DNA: TGCGCCAGCAGCCACGGGACACCCCACACCGGGGAGGTGTTTTTT. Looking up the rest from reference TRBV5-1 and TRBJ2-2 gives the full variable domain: KAGVTQTPRYLIKTRGQQVTLSCSPISGHRSVSWYQQTPGQGLQFLFEYFSETQRNKGNFPGRFSGRQFSNSRSEMNVSTLELGDSALYLCASSHGTPHTGEVFFGEGSRLTVL.

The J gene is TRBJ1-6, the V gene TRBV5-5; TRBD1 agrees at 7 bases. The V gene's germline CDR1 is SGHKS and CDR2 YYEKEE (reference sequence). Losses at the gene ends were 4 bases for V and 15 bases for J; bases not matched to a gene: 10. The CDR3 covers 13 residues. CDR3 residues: CASSLRGNSILHF. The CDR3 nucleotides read TGTGCCAGCAGCCTCAGGGGGAATTCAATCCTCCACTTT.

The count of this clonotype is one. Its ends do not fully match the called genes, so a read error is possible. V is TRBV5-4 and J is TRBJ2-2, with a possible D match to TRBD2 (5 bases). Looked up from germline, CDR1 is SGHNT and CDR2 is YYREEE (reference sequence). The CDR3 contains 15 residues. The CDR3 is CTSSSTIANTGELLF. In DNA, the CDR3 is TGTACCAGCAGCTCGACTATCGCGAACACCGGGGAGCTGCTTTTT.

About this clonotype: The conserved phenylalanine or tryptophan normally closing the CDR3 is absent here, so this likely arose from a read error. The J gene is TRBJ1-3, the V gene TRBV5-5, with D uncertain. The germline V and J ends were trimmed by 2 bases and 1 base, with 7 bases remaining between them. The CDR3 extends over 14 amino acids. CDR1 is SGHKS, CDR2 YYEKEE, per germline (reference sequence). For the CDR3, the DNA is TGTGCCAGCAGCTTTTTTATGTCTGGAAACACCATATATTTG. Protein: CASSFFMSGNTIYL.

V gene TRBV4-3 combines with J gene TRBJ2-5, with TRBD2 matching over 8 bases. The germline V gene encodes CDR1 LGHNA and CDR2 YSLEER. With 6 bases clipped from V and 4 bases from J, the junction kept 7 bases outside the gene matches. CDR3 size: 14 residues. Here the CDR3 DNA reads TGCGCCAGCAGGCAAACTACTAGCGGAGAGACCCAGTACTTC. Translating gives CASRQTTSGETQYF.

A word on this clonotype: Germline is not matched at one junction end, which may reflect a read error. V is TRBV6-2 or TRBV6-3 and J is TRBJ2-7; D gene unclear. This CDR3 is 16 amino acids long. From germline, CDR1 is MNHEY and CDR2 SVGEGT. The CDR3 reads CASSYSTQGNRYEQNF. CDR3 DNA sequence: TGTGCCAGCAGTTACTCGACACAAGGGAATCGCTACGAACAGAACTTC.

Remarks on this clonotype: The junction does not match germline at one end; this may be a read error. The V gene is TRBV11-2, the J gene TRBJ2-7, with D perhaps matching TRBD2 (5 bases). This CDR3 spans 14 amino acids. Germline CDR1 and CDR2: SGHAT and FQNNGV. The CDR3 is CASSLDRQDYEQYF. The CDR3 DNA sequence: TGTGCCAGCAGCTTAGATCGGCAAGACTACGAGCAATACTTC. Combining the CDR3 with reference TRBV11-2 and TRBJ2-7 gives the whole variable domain EAGVAQSPRYKIIEKRQSVAFWCNPISGHATLYWYQQILGQGPKLLIQFQNNGVVDDSQLPKDRFSAERLKGVDSTLKIQPAKLEDSAVYLCASSLDRQDYEQYFGPGTRLTVT.

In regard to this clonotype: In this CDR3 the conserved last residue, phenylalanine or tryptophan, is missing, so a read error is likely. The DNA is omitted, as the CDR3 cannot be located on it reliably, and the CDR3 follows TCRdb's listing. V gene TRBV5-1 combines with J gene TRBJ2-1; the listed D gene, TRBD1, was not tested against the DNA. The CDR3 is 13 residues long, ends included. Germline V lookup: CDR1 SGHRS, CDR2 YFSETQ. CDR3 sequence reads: CASSLTGVNDQFI.